The 18 T cell receptor beta chains below were found in one sample sequenced in a study of T cells in narcolepsy. Only in-frame clones appear in the TCRdb table, and some are missing; sequencing was by immunoSEQ multiplex PCR. This table holds approximately 40,000 clones, more than 70% found once. The specimen sequenced was CD45RA- memory CD4+ T cells from PBMCs. The receptors stem from a human donor with narcolepsy.

This clone was detected only once. J is TRBJ1-1 and V is TRBV2; the D gene is possibly TRBD1 (6 bases). Germline V gene sequence: CDR1 SNHLY, CDR2 FYNNEI. This CDR3 is built from 14 residues. Trimming removed 4 bases at V and 5 bases at J, with 14 bases between. This chain's CDR3 is CASSGRGKGTEAFF. CDR3 DNA: TGTGCCAGCAGTGGCAGGGGAAAGGGAACTGAAGCTTTCTTT.

This chain connects TRBV5-1 to TRBJ1-6; D uncertain. The CDR3 totals 16 residues. V gave up 2 bases and J gave up 0 bases, with 9 bases separating them. CDR1 and CDR2 (germline): SGHRS, YFSETQ. The CDR3, as DNA: TGCGCCAGCAGCTTAGGCGGAAGCTCCTATAATTCACCCCTCCACTTT. Translation: CASSLGGSSYNSPLHF. The full variable domain, completed using reference TRBV5-1 and TRBJ1-6, is KAGVTQTPRYLIKTRGQQVTLSCSPISGHRSVSWYQQTPGQGLQFLFEYFSETQRNKGNFPGRFSGRQFSNSRSEMNVSTLELGDSALYLCASSLGGSSYNSPLHFGNGTRLTVT.

This clone appeared a single time. The rearrangement links TRBV27 to TRBJ2-5, with D uncertain. The germline V and J ends were trimmed by 5 bases and 5 bases, with 12 bases remaining between them. Germline V gene lookup returns CDR1 MNHEY and CDR2 SMNVEV (reference sequence). The CDR3 is 13 amino acids. The CDR3 sequence: CASSRTRRETQYF. Written as DNA, the CDR3 is TGTGCCAGCAGTCGAACTCGAAGGGAGACCCAGTACTTC.

The chain couples TRBV11-3 to TRBJ2-2; 12 bases match TRBD1. Germline V gene data show CDR1 as SGHNT and CDR2 as YENEEA. J gave up 6 bases and V 5 bases, and 4 bases lay outside the gene matches. This CDR3 has 15 amino acids. CDR3 DNA sequence: TGTGCCAGCAGCGCGGGACAGGGGGCATCCGGGGAGCTGTTTTTT. Protein: CASSAGQGASGELFF.

Turning to this clone: One end of the junction does not line up with germline, which may come from a read error. The chain employs TRBV11-2 and TRBJ2-5; D is unclear. Germline lookup yields CDR1 SGHAT and CDR2 FQNNGV. CDR3 length: 12 residues. The CDR3 region has the DNA TGTGCCAGCAGTTTAGGGTCAGAGACCCAGTACTTC. It yields the protein CASSLGSETQYF.

This clone appeared a few times. V is TRBV7-6 and J is TRBJ2-7; 7 nucleotides match TRBD2. The germline CDR1 and CDR2 sequences are SGHVS and FNYEAQ. The CDR3 has 13 amino acids. V shed 5 bases and J 4 bases; nucleotides not matched to a gene: 5. CDR3 region: CASSPGGSYEQYF. The CDR3 region has the DNA TGTGCCAGCAGCCCCGGGGGGTCGTACGAGCAGTACTTC.

The chain has TRBV19 and TRBJ2-2, with D unresolved. Germline CDR1 and CDR2: LNHDA and SQIVND (reference sequence). Trimming pared 7 bases from V and 2 bases from J, leaving 11 bases between. The CDR3 length is 14 residues. The chain's CDR3 is CASMRQKNTGELFF. CDR3 bases: TGTGCCAGTATGAGGCAGAAAAACACCGGGGAGCTGTTTTTT. The whole variable domain, remainder taken from reference TRBV19 and TRBJ2-2, is DGGITQSPKYLFRKEGQNVTLSCEQNLNHDAMYWYRQDPGQGLRLIYYSQIVNDFQKGDIAEGYSVSREKKESFPLTVTSAQKNPTAFYLCASMRQKNTGELFFGEGSRLTVL.

The rearrangement uses TRBV4-3 and TRBJ2-3, with 9 bases lining up with TRBD1. This CDR3 is built from 15 residues. CDR1 is LGHNA and CDR2 is YSLEER in the germline V gene. Losses at the gene ends were 3 bases for V and 3 bases for J; bases not matched to a gene: 4. DNA for the CDR3: TGCGCCAGCAGCCAGATAGGGACAGGGACAGATACGCAGTATTTT. Translation: CASSQIGTGTDTQYF.

The V and J genes are TRBV28 and TRBJ1-1; D perhaps matches TRBD1 (5 bases). Trimming removed 5 bases at V and 1 base at J, with 11 bases between. Germline CDR1 reads MDHEN; CDR2 reads SYDVKM. The CDR3 spans 14 residues. The CDR3 region has the DNA TGTGCCAGCAGTCTACAGGTCCGGAACACTGAAGCTTTCTTT. Translated, it gives CASSLQVRNTEAFF.

This rearrangement joins TRBV6-6 to TRBJ2-3, with 9 nucleotides matching TRBD2. In germline, CDR1 is MNHNY, CDR2 SVGAGI (reference sequence). The J segment lost 3 bases and the V segment lost 7 bases, leaving 5 bases of the junction unmatched. This CDR3 spans 14 amino acids. As DNA, the CDR3 is TGTGCCAGCATTAGCGGGAGTGGGACAGATACGCAGTATTTT. This gives the protein CASISGSGTDTQYF.

The V call is TRBV4-2, the J call TRBJ1-5; 9 bases agree with TRBD1. CDR1 LGHNA and CDR2 YNFKEQ come from the germline V gene. The CDR3 runs to 18 residues. V was clipped by 0 bases and J by 6 bases; unmatched bases: 12. For the CDR3, the DNA is TGTGCCAGCAGCCAAGATCCCCACCCGGGACAGGGCGGTCAGCCCCAGCATTTT. Protein product: CASSQDPHPGQGGQPQHF.

The rearrangement links TRBV7-2 to TRBJ1-1; D remains unclear. Germline CDR1 reads SGHTA; CDR2 reads FQGNSA. The CDR3 has 13 residues. Trimming took 4 bases from V and 4 from J, leaving 10 bases between them. CDR3 nucleotides: TGTGCCAGCAGCTCAGTGCGGGGCACTGAAGCTTTCTTT. Amino acids: CASSSVRGTEAFF.

The chain links TRBV7-2 to TRBJ1-3; D remains unclear. V lost 6 bases and J lost 0, with 12 bases in between. The germline CDR1 and CDR2 sequences are SGHTA and FQGNSA. This CDR3 has 15 residues. The CDR3 coding sequence is TGTGCCAGCAGGGCTACGACAACCTCTGGAAACACCATATATTTT. Amino acids: CASRATTTSGNTIYF.

The chain carries TRBV9 and TRBJ2-7; D remains ambiguous. The germline V and J ends were trimmed by 4 bases and 6 bases, with 8 bases remaining between them. Germline V gives CDR1 SGDLS, CDR2 YYNGEE. CDR3 length: 11 amino acids. For the CDR3, the DNA is TGTGCCAGCAGCTTAGTCTGCGAGCAGTACTTC. It yields the protein CASSLVCEQYF.

This sequence joins TRBV9 and TRBJ2-5, with 16 positions matching TRBD2. The closer fit of TRBJ2-7 to the DNA end suggests the J call may be wrong. The CDR3 covers 17 residues. Germline CDR1 SGDLS, CDR2 YYNGEE. For the CDR3, the DNA is TGTGCCATAGGGACTAGCGGGAGGGCCAGGCCAACCTACGAGCAGTACTTC. Translating it yields CAIGTSGRARPTYEQYF.

The rearrangement links TRBV29-1 to TRBJ2-7, with a possible D match to TRBD1 (6 bases). The CDR3 extends over 13 amino acids. The V gene's germline CDR1 is SQVTM and CDR2 ANQGSEA. Trimming removed 8 bases from V and 5 bases from J, with 19 bases in between. The CDR3 loop reads CSTEGGISHEQYF. The CDR3 region has the DNA TGCAGCACCGAAGGGGGAATCAGCCACGAGCAGTACTTC.

This chain joins TRBV7-2 and TRBJ2-3; TRBD2 might be the D (5 bases). With 5 bases removed from V and 4 bases from J, the gap between germline ends came to 13 bases. This CDR3 comprises 14 residues. The germline V gene has CDR1 SGHTA and CDR2 FQGNSA. CDR3 region: CASSPTRRADTQYF. The CDR3 nucleotides are TGTGCCAGCAGCCCTACTAGGCGGGCAGATACGCAGTATTTT.

The chain joins TRBV7-3 to TRBJ1-1, with 10 bases fitting TRBD1. V lost 5 bases to trimming and J lost 6 bases; unmatched junction nucleotides: 3. The CDR3 is 13 amino acids. Germline values: CDR1 SGHTA, CDR2 FQGTGA. The CDR3 sequence: CASSRDRGAEAFF. Here the CDR3 DNA reads TGTGCCAGCAGCCGGGACAGGGGAGCTGAAGCTTTCTTT.